These 10 T cell receptor beta chains originate from one sample sequenced in a study of tumor-infiltrating lymphocytes in primary liver carcinoma. Co-extraction yielded RNA and DNA from 20-30 mg of unsorted bulk tissue. A constant-region primer served to make TCR beta cDNA from roughly 460 ng total RNA. Library construction for TCR beta comprised three nested multiplex PCR rounds performed with slightly modified ARM-PCR. TRBV1-TRBV30 forward primers and a C-beta reverse primer were used in the first two PCR rounds, which each ran for nine to ten cycles. TCRdb processed the multiplex PCR reads anew with MiXCR; each CDR3 protein has one entry. This table holds roughly 80,000 distinct CDR3 sequences, about three quarters found once. The sequenced sample consisted of liver tumor tissue from sampling region 1. As to subset: tumor region T1, superior pole. These receptors were taken from a man aged 35 to 55 with primary liver carcinoma and hepatitis B virus infection.

To note about this clonotype: The junction departs from the called germline gene at one end, perhaps through a read error. The J gene is TRBJ2-5, the V gene TRBV29-1, with D tentatively TRBD1 or TRBD2 (5 bases each). The germline CDR1 and CDR2 sequences are SQVTM and ANQGSEA. The length of the CDR3 is 12 residues. In nucleotides, the CDR3 is TGCAGGGTTGATCCGGGGCTGAAGACCCAATACTTC. This sequence encodes CRVDPGLKTQYF.

Details on this clonotype: The junction departs from the called germline gene at one end, perhaps through a read error. J is TRBJ1-2 and V is TRBV4-1, with D unclear. The CDR3 extends over 14 amino acids. Per germline, CDR1 MGHRA and CDR2 YSYEKL. CDR3: CASSQVTANCGYTF. The CDR3, as DNA: TGCGCCAGCAGTCAAGTGACGGCTAACTGTGGCTACACCTTC.

J is TRBJ2-3 and V is TRBV7-8, with D uncertain. The DNA end lines up better with TRBJ1-5; the J call may be wrong. CDR1 and CDR2 from the germline V gene are SGHVS and FQNEAQ. The CDR3 spans 16 residues. The CDR3 region is CASSLGSTCGPDTQHF. The CDR3 DNA sequence: TGTGCCAGCAGCTTAGGGTCTACCTGCGGCCCAGATACGCAGCATTTT.

This clonotype was detected ten times or more. The chain has TRBV7-9 and TRBJ1-2; no reliable D call. Trimming pared 3 bases from V and 3 bases from J, leaving 8 bases between. Germline-derived CDR1 and CDR2 are SEHNR and FQNEAQ (reference sequence). The CDR3 is made up of 13 amino acids. In DNA, the CDR3 is TGTGCCAGCAGCTTTAGTACACACTATGGCTACACCTTC. Translated, it gives CASSFSTHYGYTF.

Comments on this clonotype: No conserved phenylalanine or tryptophan ends this CDR3, so it is likely a read error. The DNA is left out, because the CDR3 cannot be placed on it with certainty; the CDR3 is given as TCRdb lists it. The chain carries TRBV11-2 and TRBJ2-7. Germline loops: CDR1 SGHAT, CDR2 FQNNGV. With termini counted, the CDR3 has 14 amino acids. This CDR3 is CASSLTDGAYEQYS.

Turning to this clonotype: Because the CDR3 is missing its conserved closing phenylalanine or tryptophan, this is likely a read error. It is unclear where the CDR3 begins or ends on the DNA, so no DNA is shown, and the CDR3 is as TCRdb lists it. This sequence joins TRBV29-1 and TRBJ2-2; the table gives TRBD1 as D, unverified against the DNA. CDR1 is SQVTM, CDR2 ANQGSEA, per germline. Both ends counted, the CDR3 spans 10 residues. CDR3 in amino acids: CSVGQGGLLL.

The V gene is TRBV11-3, the J gene TRBJ2-1; no firm D call. The length of the CDR3 is 14 residues. Germline V gene data show CDR1 as SGHNT and CDR2 as YENEEA. The V end was cut by 0 bases, the J end by 5 bases, with 8 bases between. The CDR3: CASSLDVSNNEQFF. The CDR3 DNA reads TGTGCCAGCAGCTTAGACGTCTCGAACAATGAGCAGTTCTTC.

There are many counts of this clonotype. This chain connects TRBV30 to TRBJ2-7; D gene ambiguous. Germline V lookup: CDR1 GTSNPN, CDR2 SVGIG (reference sequence). With 2 bases removed from V and 4 bases from J, the gap between germline ends came to 9 bases. This CDR3 is built from 12 residues. The CDR3 sequence: CAWSPSPYEQYF. CDR3 nucleotide sequence: TGTGCCTGGAGTCCCTCGCCATACGAGCAGTACTTC.

In its sample, this clonotype was seen once. The CDR3 is CASSTSGGLHNEQFF. The DNA of the CDR3 is TGTGCCAGCAGTACCTCGGGAGGTCTCCACAATGAGCAGTTCTTC. The V and J genes are TRBV5-4 and TRBJ2-1, with 7 bases identical to TRBD2. The CDR3 is made up of 15 amino acids. The germline gives CDR1 SGHNT, CDR2 YYREEE (reference sequence). V was pared by 5 bases and J by 5 bases, with 10 bases of the junction left unmatched.

This chain joins TRBV7-9 and TRBJ1-3; 7 positions agree with TRBD1. Germline CDR1 SEHNR, CDR2 FQNEAQ (reference sequence). The CDR3 consists of 15 residues. V trimming: 6 bases; J trimming: 0 bases; junction bases outside the gene matches: 5. As DNA, the CDR3 is TGTGCCAGCAGTCCAACAGGGGACTCTGGAAACACCATATATTTT. Translated: CASSPTGDSGNTIYF.